Below, 23 T cell receptor beta chains from the same sample are listed, as sequenced in a study of T cell responses to AZD1222 COVID-19 vaccine. The assay was immunoSEQ multiplex PCR, and TCRdb's table has in-frame clones only and misses some. The sample lists 110,000 to 150,000 clones; over 80% were seen once. Material: peripheral blood, obtained 28 days after the second AZD1222 dose. These receptors were taken from an adult who received the AZD1222 COVID-19 vaccine.

The V call is TRBV15, the J call TRBJ2-1; possible D gene TRBD2, 6 bases. CDR3 size: 16 residues. The germline CDR1 and CDR2 sequences are LNHNV and YYDKDF (reference sequence). V was shortened by 2 bases and J by 6 bases, with 17 bases between the two germline ends. Here the CDR3 DNA reads TGTGCCACCAGCAGACCGGAGGGAGTTTTGGGCAATGAGCAGTTCTTC. Protein: CATSRPEGVLGNEQFF.

The chain employs TRBV30 and TRBJ1-6, with D possibly TRBD1 on 6 matching bases. V was pared by 1 base and J by 10 bases, with 8 bases between. The CDR3 runs to 12 residues. The germline V gene has CDR1 GTSNPN and CDR2 SVGIG (reference sequence). In DNA form, the CDR3 reads TGTGCCTGGAGTGGCCAGGGGTCACCCCTCCACTTT. This codes for CAWSGQGSPLHF.

This clone was recorded once. The gene calls are TRBV30 and TRBJ2-2; 8 bases match TRBD2. V shed 8 bases, J shed 0 bases, and the junction held 5 bases outside the gene matches. The CDR3 loop spans 14 amino acids. CDR1 GTSNPN and CDR2 SVGIG come from the germline V gene (reference sequence). This CDR3 is CALLAETNTGELFF. The CDR3, as DNA: TGTGCCCTACTAGCGGAGACGAACACCGGGGAGCTGTTTTTT.

In DNA, the CDR3 is TGTGCCAGCAGTTCAATCCGGAGGGCAGGGACGGAGTACACCTTC. This encodes CASSSIRRAGTEYTF. The chain employs TRBV28 and TRBJ1-2, with a tentative D call TRBD1 (5 bases). V lost 4 bases to trimming and J lost 11 bases, with 23 bases between them. CDR1 is MDHEN and CDR2 is SYDVKM in the germline V gene. The CDR3 is made up of 15 amino acids.

This chain joins TRBV19 and TRBJ1-1; no clear D gene. CDR1 is LNHDA, CDR2 SQIVND, per germline (reference sequence). This CDR3 region has 12 residues. V lost 5 bases and J lost 3, with 7 bases in between. For the CDR3, the DNA is TGTGCCAGTAGTCTCAGTTACACTGAAGCTTTCTTT. Translated, it gives CASSLSYTEAFF.

The chain carries TRBV29-1 and TRBJ1-4, with 7 bases that match TRBD1. The CDR3 is 15 amino acids. Germline loops: CDR1 SQVTM, CDR2 ANQGSEA. With V trimmed by 4 bases and J by 10 bases, 15 bases remained unmatched. CDR3 amino acids: CSVVGTAFQAGKLFF. The CDR3 DNA reads as TGCAGCGTTGTCGGGACAGCCTTCCAGGCTGGAAAACTGTTTTTT.

The chain has TRBV24-1 and TRBJ2-3; 11 bases line up with TRBD2. This CDR3 comprises 17 residues. V was pared by 3 bases and J by 4 bases, with 8 bases of the junction left unmatched. The V gene's germline CDR1 is KGHDR and CDR2 SFDVKD. CDR3 bases: TGTGCCACCAGTGATCACCTAGCGGGAGGCAGCCCAGATACGCAGTATTTT. Translation gives CATSDHLAGGSPDTQYF.

This clone was seen a handful of times. The chain links TRBV7-9 to TRBJ1-5; D gene unclear. Trimming cost V 1 base and J 8 bases, with 6 bases left between them. CDR1 is SEHNR and CDR2 is FQNEAQ in the germline V gene (reference sequence). This CDR3 contains 12 residues. The DNA of the CDR3 is TGTGCCAGCAGCTTAGGGGCGGAGCCCCAGCATTTT. Its translation is CASSLGAEPQHF.

This rearrangement joins TRBV6-1 to TRBJ1-1; unclear D gene. V was cut by 0 bases and J by 3 bases, with 8 bases left in between. The CDR3 runs to 14 residues. Germline-derived CDR1 and CDR2 are MNHNS and SASEGT. The DNA for the CDR3 is TGTGCCAGCAGTGAAGCCTCTCTGGACACTGAAGCTTTCTTT. As protein: CASSEASLDTEAFF.

The gene calls are TRBV11-3 and TRBJ2-7, with D unresolved. Germline V lookup: CDR1 SGHNT, CDR2 YENEEA. CDR3 length: 13 residues. The germline V and J ends were trimmed by 5 bases and 2 bases, with 10 bases remaining between them. This chain's CDR3 is CASSDPGTYEQYF. The CDR3 DNA sequence: TGTGCCAGCAGCGACCCTGGGACCTACGAGCAGTACTTC.

This chain links TRBV18 with TRBJ1-5, with D uncertain. Germline CDR1 and CDR2: KGHSH and LQKENI. The CDR3 consists of 15 residues. Trimming pared 3 bases from V and 7 bases from J, leaving 16 bases between. The CDR3 reads CASSPTNGISQPQHF. CDR3 sequence (DNA): TGTGCCAGCTCACCGACAAACGGGATTAGCCAGCCCCAGCATTTT.

This sequence joins TRBV5-5 and TRBJ2-3; TRBD2 matches 9 bases. V lost 2 bases, J lost 4 bases, and 8 bases stayed unmatched. The germline CDR1 and CDR2 sequences are SGHKS and YYEKEE (reference sequence). CDR3 length: 16 residues. In DNA form, the CDR3 reads TGTGCCAGCAGCTTTATAGCGGGAGAAAGAGCAGATACGCAGTATTTT. Its translation is CASSFIAGERADTQYF.

The gene calls are TRBV4-1 and TRBJ2-2, with 9 bases identical to TRBD2. Germline CDR1 reads MGHRA; CDR2 reads YSYEKL. The CDR3 has 15 amino acids. The V and J ends lost 4 bases and 2 bases, in that order; junction bases with no gene match: 2. This CDR3 is CASSLGLANTGELFF. In DNA form, the CDR3 reads TGCGCCAGCAGCCTGGGACTAGCAAACACCGGGGAGCTGTTTTTT.

This clone was counted a single time. The V gene is TRBV18, the J gene TRBJ1-1; D perhaps matches TRBD1 (5 bases). Trimming removed 2 bases at V and 4 bases at J, with 8 bases between. Per the germline V gene, CDR1 is KGHSH and CDR2 is LQKENI. The CDR3 spans 13 residues. CDR3 protein: CASSPRRGTEAFF. The CDR3, as DNA: TGTGCCAGCTCACCAAGGAGGGGCACTGAAGCTTTCTTT.

This rearrangement joins TRBV3-1 (or the pseudogene TRBV3-2) to TRBJ2-1; the D gene could be TRBD1 or TRBD2 (5 bases each). The CDR3 contains 11 residues. The V end lost 1 base, the J end lost 15 bases, and 10 bases lay between the germline ends. Germline V gives CDR1 LGHDT, CDR2 YNNKEL (reference sequence). The CDR3 DNA reads TGTGCCAGCAGCCAAGTCCGGGGCTTGTTCTTC. Its protein product is CASSQVRGLFF.

The rearrangement joins TRBV27 to TRBJ1-5, with D perhaps matching TRBD1 (6 bases). From germline, CDR1 is MNHEY and CDR2 SMNVEV (reference sequence). V was clipped by 3 bases and J by 0 bases, with 15 bases between them. The CDR3 sequence is 17 residues long. The CDR3 nucleotides read TGTGCCAGCAGTTTGTACGCCAACAGGGTTAGCAATCAGCCCCAGCATTTT. This translates into CASSLYANRVSNQPQHF.

This clone was seen once. This chain links TRBV4-3 with TRBJ1-6, with D perhaps TRBD1 (5 bases). The length of the CDR3 is 15 residues. V lost 6 bases, J lost 10 bases, and 19 bases lay in between. Germline CDR1 is LGHNA and CDR2 is YSLEER. This chain's CDR3 is CASRPSWVGQSPLHF. The CDR3 DNA sequence: TGCGCCAGCAGACCATCGTGGGTGGGGCAATCACCCCTCCACTTT.

V usage is TRBV7-9 and J usage is TRBJ2-2; 8 positions agree with TRBD2. The CDR3 extends over 15 amino acids. J was trimmed by 2 bases and V by 6 bases; bases with no gene match: 5. Germline V lookup: CDR1 SEHNR, CDR2 FQNEAQ (reference sequence). CDR3 protein: CASRKSGGNTGELFF. In nucleotides, the CDR3 is TGTGCCAGCAGAAAGAGCGGGGGTAACACCGGGGAGCTGTTTTTT. Using reference TRBV7-9 and TRBJ2-2 for the parts outside the CDR3, the full variable domain is DTGVSQNPRHKITKRGQNVTFRCDPISEHNRLYWYRQTLGQGPEFLTYFQNEAQLEKSRLLSDRFSAERPKGSFSTLEIQRTEQGDSAMYLCASRKSGGNTGELFFGEGSRLTVL.

The rearrangement links TRBV6-6 to TRBJ2-7; maybe TRBD2 (5 bases). Trimming left V 8 bases short and J 4 bases short, with 12 bases between. Germline loops: CDR1 MNHNY, CDR2 SVGAGI (reference sequence). This CDR3 spans 12 amino acids. The CDR3, as DNA: TGTGCCAGCGTGGGAGTAGGGTACGAGCAGTACTTC. The encoded protein is CASVGVGYEQYF.

This clone was seen more than once but under ten times. The chain employs TRBV9 and TRBJ1-5, with 9 bases matching TRBD1. Germline loops: CDR1 SGDLS, CDR2 YYNGEE. The CDR3 totals 15 residues. J gave up 7 bases and V 0 bases, and 5 bases lay outside the gene matches. The CDR3 reads CASSVEPGQGQPQHF. In DNA form, the CDR3 reads TGTGCCAGCAGCGTAGAACCGGGACAGGGCCAGCCCCAGCATTTT.

Here the CDR3 reads CASTGLAGGTGELFF. The CDR3 DNA reads as TGTGCCAGCACTGGACTAGCGGGAGGAACCGGGGAGCTGTTTTTT. The chain combines TRBV6-6 with TRBJ2-2; 14 nucleotides line up with TRBD2. Germline trimming cut 7 bases from V and 5 bases from J; bases unmatched to any gene: 3. This CDR3 region has 15 residues. The germline V gene encodes CDR1 MNHNY and CDR2 SVGAGI (reference sequence).

V and J are TRBV6-5 and TRBJ2-1, with 7 bases lining up with TRBD1. CDR1 and CDR2 (germline): MNHEY, SVGAGI. This CDR3 spans 15 amino acids. Trimming took 6 bases from V and 1 from J; bases not matched to a gene: 6. As DNA, the CDR3 is TGTGCCAGCAGCCTGGACAGGTCTTCCTACAATGAGCAGTTCTTC. Its protein product is CASSLDRSSYNEQFF.

J is TRBJ2-2 and V is TRBV27, with TRBD1 matching over 8 bases. The ends lost 7 bases at V and 3 bases at J; junction bases unmatched: 4. The CDR3 consists of 14 residues. Germline CDR1 is MNHEY and CDR2 is SMNVEV (reference sequence). CDR3: CASTGTGDTGELFF. The CDR3 nucleotides are TGTGCCAGCACCGGGACAGGAGACACCGGGGAGCTGTTTTTT.